Listed below are T cell receptor beta chains from one sample, sequenced in a study of blood T cell repertoires in COVID-19. Sequenced by immunoSEQ multiplex PCR; TCRdb stores in-frame clones only, minus some. The sample contains approximately 99,000 clones, 88% of which appear only once. Sequenced sample: peripheral blood. The receptor source for this set is a human donor in a cohort sampled during active COVID-19. Each CDR3 is given with its conserved first and last residue. The D gene is left open where the match is weak. For some rows the clone size is stated as once, few or many, or as a class when expanded; others skip it.

V	D	size	J	DNA	CDR3
TRBV12-5	.	.	TRBJ2-7	TGTGCTAGTGGTTTGGGGGCCGGTGGCTTGGCCTCCTACGAGCAGTACTTC	CASGLGAGGLASYEQYF
TRBV7-9	.	.	TRBJ2-6	TGTGCCAGCAGCAAGCCCCCGGGGAGGTCCTCGGGGGGGGCCAACGTCCTGACTTTC	CASSKPPGRSSGGANVLTF
TRBV5-5	.	.	TRBJ1-3	TGTGCCAGCAGCGGAAACAGGGTGCGTTCTGGAAACACCATATATTTT	CASSGNRVRSGNTIYF
TRBV27	.	.	TRBJ2-7	TGTGCCAGCAGTCCTACAATGGAAACAGGGCCAATCTACGAGCAGTACTTC	CASSPTMETGPIYEQYF
TRBV7-2	TRBD2	.	TRBJ2-2	TGTGCCAGCAGCTCCCGACTAGCGGGGTATGGGGAGCTGTTTTTT	CASSSRLAGYGELFF
TRBV5-5	TRBD1	.	TRBJ2-7	TGTGCCAGCAGCTTGGTTCCCGGGACAGCTTACGAGCAGTACTTC	CASSLVPGTAYEQYF
TRBV11-3	.	.	TRBJ2-3	TGTGCCAGCAGCTTAAGCGAGACAGATACGCAGTATTTT	CASSLSETDTQYF
TRBV27	TRBD1	.	TRBJ2-7	TGTGCCAGCAGTGGGACAGGGCCGTACGAGCAGTACTTC	CASSGTGPYEQYF
TRBV27	TRBD1	.	TRBJ2-7	TGTGCCAGCAGCATCACGACAGGGGCCTACGAGCAGTACTTC	CASSITTGAYEQYF
TRBV6-5	TRBD1	.	TRBJ2-2	TGTGCCACACGCGGGACAGGGGGAATCACCGGGGAGCTGTTTTTT	CATRGTGGITGELFF
TRBV5-4	.	.	TRBJ2-2	TGTGCCAGCAGGCAAACCTGGGGGGGGCCCCAAACCGGGGAGCTGTTTTTT	CASRQTWGGPQTGELFF
TRBV6-6	.	.	TRBJ1-3	TGTGCCAGCAGCCCCGGGGTCTCTGGAAACACCATATATTTT	CASSPGVSGNTIYF
TRBV6-5	.	.	TRBJ2-4	TGTGCCAGCAGTTACCGTACAGGGGAGGACATTCAGTACTTC	CASSYRTGEDIQYF
TRBV28	TRBD1	few	TRBJ1-5	TGTGCCAGCAGGGCACAGGGGCCCAATCAGCCCCAGCATTTT	CASRAQGPNQPQHF
TRBV2	TRBD2	.	TRBJ2-1	TGTGCCAGCAGTGAACGGGCGAGGCTAGCGGGGGTAAATGAGCAGTTCTTC	CASSERARLAGVNEQFF
TRBV5-1	TRBD1	.	TRBJ2-3	TGCGCCAGCAGCTTGACAGGGGGCGCAGATACGCAGTATTTT	CASSLTGGADTQYF
TRBV18	.	.	TRBJ2-3	TGTGCCAGCTCACCACCGGGGGGAGTAGGCACAGATACGCAGTATTTT	CASSPPGGVGTDTQYF
TRBV28	TRBD1	.	TRBJ2-1	TGTGCCACAACTCCGGGACAGGGATACAATGAGCAGTTCTTC	CATTPGQGYNEQFF
TRBV5-1	TRBD2	.	TRBJ2-3	TGCGCCAGCAGCTTGGGGACTAGCGGGGGCCCCACAGATACGCAGTATTTT	CASSLGTSGGPTDTQYF
TRBV7-9	TRBD2	.	TRBJ2-5	TGTGCCAGCAGCTTCCCTAGCGCCGGGGGGGAGACCCAGTACTTC	CASSFPSAGGETQYF
TRBV27	TRBD2	.	TRBJ2-5	TGTGCCAGCAGGTCTAGCGGGGGGGGAGAGACCCAGTACTTC	CASRSSGGGETQYF
TRBV6-5	TRBD1	.	TRBJ1-3	TGTGCCAGCACTTCGGGACAGACTGGAAACACCATATATTTT	CASTSGQTGNTIYF